The present T cell receptor beta chain was sequenced within a study of blood T cell repertoires in COVID-19. Study as a whole: Sites across the United States, Italy and Spain contributed samples from acute and convalescent COVID-19.

Libraries were prepared by immunoSEQ multiplex PCR; TCRdb keeps only in-frame clonotypes and omits some of them. The sample has about 69,000 clones, about 90% seen once; the top ten hold approximately 15%. Per germline, CDR1 LGHDT and CDR2 YNNKEL (reference sequence). The CDR3 runs to 14 residues. Trimming removed 1 base from V and 7 bases from J, with 12 bases in between. The sample consisted of peripheral blood. The clonotype was recovered from a middle-aged man with COVID-19, enrolled during active disease. The chain is built from TRBV3-1 (or the pseudogene TRBV3-2) and TRBJ2-3; D may be TRBD2 (6 bases). As DNA, the CDR3 is TGTGCCAGCAGCCAAGGGAGGGACTCGCATACGCAGTATTTT. Residues: CASSQGRDSHTQYF.